This TCR beta chain is from a study of T-cell memory formation after mild COVID-19. Findings and caveats of the study: Nothing showed for sure that second-wave clones peaking on day 37 were SARS-CoV-2 specific.

This clonotype was recorded a few times. What it binds is not known. TCRdb independently ran MiXCR on the 5' RACE reads; one entry per CDR3 protein. The repertoire holds about 450,000 distinct CDR3 sequences, with 20% to 30% as singletons. This CDR3 is built from 15 residues. The V and J ends lost 5 bases and 7 bases, in that order; junction bases with no gene match: 8. Looked up from germline, CDR1 is SGHTA and CDR2 is FQGNSA. The chain uses TRBV7-2 and TRBJ2-2, with 9 bases that match TRBD1. Material: PBMCs or a T cell subset sorted from them (not recorded which). The receptor was isolated from an adult woman who had mild COVID-19 (a few samples of this study predate the infection). Cell type and time point are not known. The CDR3 loop reads CASSPGTGPDGELFF. Here the CDR3 DNA reads TGTGCCAGCAGCCCCGGGACAGGGCCTGACGGGGAGCTGTTTTTT.